This entry lists 18 T cell receptor beta chains sequenced from one sample in a study of cytomegalovirus exposure and HLA in healthy donors. Amplification used 60 Vbeta primers and 13 Jbeta primers. Generated by immunoSEQ multiplex PCR, the TCRdb table keeps only in-frame clones and is missing some. The table lists roughly 190,000 clones, over 60% of them singletons, with about 1% in the top ten. The sequencing sample was made of PBMCs. The receptor source for this set is a woman in her 40s in good health and CMV-seronegative.

The J gene is TRBJ2-3, the V gene TRBV6-1; a weak D match, TRBD2 (7 bases). Trimming took 4 bases from V and 1 from J, leaving 15 bases between them. The germline V gene encodes CDR1 MNHNS and CDR2 SASEGT. This CDR3 region has 16 residues. The CDR3 sequence is CASSGLRGGGTDTQYF. The CDR3 nucleotides read TGTGCCAGCAGTGGACTTCGCGGGGGCGGCACAGATACGCAGTATTTT.

For the CDR3, the DNA is TGTGCCAGCAGCAAAGATGGACAGACCTACGAGCAGTACGTC. It translates to CASSKDGQTYEQYV. This chain joins TRBV21-1 and TRBJ2-7; the D call of TRBD1 is as the table states it, not checked on the DNA. TRBV21-1 is noted as a pseudogene. The CDR3 has 14 amino acids.

The genes are TRBV19 and TRBJ2-7, with D possibly being TRBD1 (7 bases). Trimming removed 3 bases from V and 3 bases from J, with 15 bases in between. The CDR3 consists of 15 residues. Germline V gene sequence: CDR1 LNHDA, CDR2 SQIVND (reference sequence). CDR3 in DNA: TGTGCCAGTAGTATGGGGTCAGGGGGGAGCTACGAGCAGTACTTC. Protein sequence: CASSMGSGGSYEQYF.

The chain is built from TRBV30 and TRBJ1-1; 7 bases align to TRBD1. The CDR3 totals 14 residues. Germline lookup yields CDR1 GTSNPN and CDR2 SVGIG (reference sequence). The V segment lost 3 bases and the J segment 5 bases; nucleotides outside the gene matches: 9. Here the CDR3 DNA reads TGTGCCTGGAGGGGATTTTCGACAGGGACTGAAGCTTTCTTT. Its protein product is CAWRGFSTGTEAFF. The entire variable domain, with the rest obtained from reference TRBV30 and TRBJ1-1, is as follows: SQTIHQWPATLVQPVGSPLSLECTVEGTSNPNLYWYRQAAGRGLQLLFYSVGIGQISSEVPQNLSASRPQDRQFILSSKKLLLSDSGFYLCAWRGFSTGTEAFFGQGTRLTVV.

CDR3 sequence: CASSQGLQGVAETQYF. The CDR3, as DNA: TGCGCCAGCAGCCAAGGACTACAGGGGGTTGCAGAGACCCAGTACTTC. The chain has TRBV4-3 and TRBJ2-5; TRBD1 aligns across 8 bases. V lost 1 base and J lost 4; bases outside the gene matches: 8. The CDR3 is 16 amino acids. From germline, CDR1 is LGHNA and CDR2 YSLEER.

This sequence joins TRBV5-4 and TRBJ2-1; D possibly corresponds to TRBD1 (5 bases). CDR3 length: 13 residues. V dropped 0 bases and J dropped 6 bases, with 7 bases sitting between them. Germline lookup yields CDR1 SGHNT and CDR2 YYREEE (reference sequence). CDR3 in amino acids: CASSLAGFNEQFF. CDR3 nucleotide sequence: TGTGCCAGCAGCTTGGCAGGGTTCAATGAGCAGTTCTTC.

The V and J genes are TRBV30 and TRBJ2-2; D perhaps matches TRBD1 (6 bases). The germline gives CDR1 GTSNPN, CDR2 SVGIG (reference sequence). V gave up 5 bases and J gave up 2 bases, with 12 bases separating them. The CDR3 extends over 14 amino acids. The DNA for the CDR3 is TGTGCCTGGGGCCGGGACACTAACACCGGGGAGCTGTTTTTT. This encodes CAWGRDTNTGELFF.

The chain couples TRBV10-3 to TRBJ2-3, with TRBD2 matching 10 bases. V was clipped by 4 bases and J by 4 bases; unmatched bases: 5. CDR3 length: 15 residues. CDR1 is ENHRY, CDR2 SYGVKD, per germline. The CDR3 reads CAISGASGRPDTQYF. The CDR3 region has the DNA TGTGCCATCAGTGGTGCTAGCGGGAGACCAGATACGCAGTATTTT.

J is TRBJ2-1 and V is TRBV28; 15 bases match TRBD2. The germline CDR1 and CDR2 sequences are MDHEN and SYDVKM. V gave up 6 bases and J gave up 3 bases; unmatched junction bases: 12. The CDR3 sequence is 19 residues long. Written as DNA, the CDR3 is TGTGCCAGCAGAAATCCGGGACTAGCGGGAGGCCCTGGCTACAATGAGCAGTTCTTC. Encoded protein: CASRNPGLAGGPGYNEQFF. The full variable domain, completed using reference TRBV28 and TRBJ2-1, is DVKVTQSSRYLVKRTGEKVFLECVQDMDHENMFWYRQDPGLGLRLIYFSYDVKMKEKGDIPEGYSVSREKKERFSLILESASTNQTSMYLCASRNPGLAGGPGYNEQFFGPGTRLTVL.

The rearrangement uses TRBV11-3 and TRBJ1-5; D may be TRBD1 (5 bases). The CDR3 runs 16 residues. Trimming removed 5 bases from V and 4 bases from J, with 18 bases in between. Germline CDR1 and CDR2: SGHNT and YENEEA. In DNA form, the CDR3 reads TGTGCCAGCAGCCCGGGAGGGCAGGGATCTAATCAGCCCCAGCATTTT. It is translated as CASSPGGQGSNQPQHF.

V usage is TRBV11-3 and J usage is TRBJ1-3; TRBD1 is a possible D gene (5 bases). The CDR3 is 16 residues long. From germline, CDR1 is SGHNT and CDR2 YENEEA. Deletions cut 5 bases from V and 0 bases from J, with 14 bases between. The CDR3: CASSIPRQTSGNTIYF. CDR3 bases: TGTGCCAGCAGCATACCCCGACAGACCTCTGGAAACACCATATATTTT. Full variable domain (rest looked up from reference TRBV11-3 and TRBJ1-3): EAGVVQSPRYKIIEKKQPVAFWCNPISGHNTLYWYLQNLGQGPELLIRYENEEAVDDSQLPKDRFSAERLKGVDSTLKIQPAELGDSAVYLCASSIPRQTSGNTIYFGEGSWLTVV.

This chain joins TRBV19 and TRBJ1-5, with 7 bases that match TRBD1. The V and J ends lost 8 bases and 0 bases, in that order; junction bases with no gene match: 4. Germline V gives CDR1 LNHDA, CDR2 SQIVND (reference sequence). This CDR3 contains 14 residues. The CDR3 DNA reads as TGTGCCAGTGCTGGACAGGATAGCAATCAGCCCCAGCATTTT. Translating gives CASAGQDSNQPQHF. The variable domain in full, with the rest retrieved from reference TRBV19 and TRBJ1-5, is DGGITQSPKYLFRKEGQNVTLSCEQNLNHDAMYWYRQDPGQGLRLIYYSQIVNDFQKGDIAEGYSVSREKKESFPLTVTSAQKNPTAFYLCASAGQDSNQPQHFGDGTRLSIL.

The chain has TRBV4-3 and TRBJ1-2, with TRBD1 identical over 11 bases. CDR1 and CDR2 (germline): LGHNA, YSLEER. The CDR3 runs to 13 residues. V trimming: 3 bases; J trimming: 8 bases; junction bases outside the gene matches: 2. The CDR3 here is CASSQRTGGGYTF. CDR3 nucleotides: TGCGCCAGCAGCCAGAGGACAGGGGGCGGCTACACCTTC.

For the CDR3, the DNA is TGTGCCAGCAGGGCCAGGACAGGGATTGGAAACACCATATATTTT. It translates to CASRARTGIGNTIYF. The chain joins TRBV6-1 to TRBJ1-3, with 8 bases fitting TRBD1. After removal of 6 bases from V and 3 bases from J, the junction contained 7 bases not matched to a gene. CDR1 is MNHNS and CDR2 is SASEGT in the germline V gene. The CDR3 contains 15 residues.

The J gene is TRBJ2-3, the V gene TRBV5-5; TRBD2 aligns across 10 bases. CDR1 is SGHKS and CDR2 is YYEKEE in the germline V gene (reference sequence). J gave up 1 base and V 5 bases, and 7 bases lay outside the gene matches. The CDR3 contains 16 residues. The CDR3 DNA is TGTGCCAGCAGAACCGGACTAGCGGTAGGCACAGATACGCAGTATTTT. Translating it yields CASRTGLAVGTDTQYF.

The chain has TRBV19 and TRBJ1-5; 12 bases agree with TRBD1. The germline gives CDR1 LNHDA, CDR2 SQIVND (reference sequence). The CDR3 has 15 residues. After removal of 8 bases from V and 5 bases from J, the junction contained 7 bases not matched to a gene. CDR3 amino acids: CASVRGQGAYQPQHF. CDR3 DNA: TGTGCCAGTGTCAGGGGACAGGGGGCGTATCAGCCCCAGCATTTT.

In its sample, this clone was seen a few times. This chain links TRBV7-2 with TRBJ2-5; D gene unclear. Deletions cut 2 bases from V and 4 bases from J, with 5 bases between. Germline V gene sequence: CDR1 SGHTA, CDR2 FQGNSA. The CDR3 has 12 residues. CDR3 loop: CASSLLGETQYF. DNA for the CDR3: TGTGCCAGCAGCTTACTCGGAGAGACCCAGTACTTC.

V and J are TRBV15 and TRBJ2-1; D might be TRBD1 (5 bases). Per the germline V gene, CDR1 is LNHNV and CDR2 is YYDKDF (reference sequence). Between the trimmed V and J ends, which lost 1 base and 4 bases, there was a span of 11 bases. CDR3 length equals 15 residues. CDR3 coding DNA: TGTGCCACCAGCAGAGCCGGACAATTTTACAATGAGCAGTTCTTC. It is translated as CATSRAGQFYNEQFF.